The text below deals with one T cell receptor (beta chain). Its cognate antigen is unknown. The record originates from a study of graft-versus-host responses after intestinal transplantation. The wider study: Recipients got multivisceral, liver-intestinal, or isolated intestinal transplants. Every one of the recipients received anti-thymocyte globulin induction and afterwards took tacrolimus and steroids for about 3 years. Study findings and constraints: GvH clones were found in recipient marrow; some appeared first in ileum or blood.

The germline V gene encodes CDR1 SQVTM and CDR2 ANQGSEA. The V gene end was trimmed by 0 bases and the J gene end by 8 bases; junction bases not matched to a gene: 3. The CDR3 is 13 residues long. Method: immunoSEQ multiplex PCR; TCRdb's copy keeps in-frame clones and lacks some. The table has under 90,000 clones, 92% seen once; the top ten hold roughly 0.7%. This chain links TRBV29-1 with TRBJ2-1; 8 positions agree with TRBD2. This clonotype originated in a human patient who received an intestinal transplant, so some T cells may come from the graft donor. Sequenced material: PBMCs, taken 98 days after intestinal transplantation. The CDR3 loop is CSVEEASGYEQFF. As DNA, the CDR3 is TGCAGCGTTGAAGAAGCTAGCGGGTATGAGCAGTTCTTC.